This passage covers 23 T cell receptor beta chains from one sample sequenced in a study of breast tumors, draining lymph nodes, adjacent tissues. Axillary draining lymph nodes of breast cancer patients supplied the node samples. MiXCR, run by TCRdb on the multiplex PCR reads, gives a single entry per CDR3 protein. In the table there are 150,000 or so distinct CDR3 sequences, roughly a third of which are singletons. Sequencing was done on a sample of axillary lymph node tissue. Receptors were obtained from a female donor with breast cancer. Some clones in this sample may be carry-over from other donors' samples.

About this clonotype itself: One end of the junction is discordant with germline, which a read error may explain. The CDR3, as DNA: TGTGCCAGCAGTCACTCGGACTGGGGAAAACTGTTTTTT. Protein product: CASSHSDWGKLFF. V and J are TRBV6-2 or TRBV6-3 and TRBJ1-4; D remains ambiguous. The germline V gene has CDR1 MNHEY and CDR2 SVGEGT. The CDR3 contains 13 residues.

In this sample, this clonotype turned up once. A much larger clone differs by one base, so this may be a read error. The chain is built from TRBV9 and TRBJ2-7; D gene uncertain. Between the trimmed V and J ends, which lost 5 bases and 2 bases, there was a span of 11 bases. There are 13 residues in the CDR3. The germline gives CDR1 SGDLS, CDR2 YYNGEE. CDR3 region: CASRLTGPYEQYF. CDR3 nucleotide sequence: TGTGCCAGCAGATTAACCGGGCCCTACGAGCAGTACTTC.

The rearrangement joins TRBV2 to TRBJ1-2; D unresolved. This CDR3 region has 12 residues. Per germline, CDR1 SNHLY and CDR2 FYNNEI. Trimming shortened V by 6 bases and J by 8 bases, and 13 bases separated the two germline ends. CDR3 loop: CASSLGISGYTF. The CDR3 DNA reads TGTGCCAGCAGCTTAGGAATTAGCGGCTACACCTTC. Variable domain in full (rest from reference TRBV2 and TRBJ1-2): EPEVTQTPSHQVTQMGQEVILRCVPISNHLYFYWYRQILGQKVEFLVSFYNNEISEKSEIFDDQFSVERPDGSNFTLKIRSTKLEDSAMYFCASSLGISGYTFGSGTRLTVV.

This clonotype was found many times. The CDR3 sequence is CASTSGPGQGSNNEQFF. The CDR3 bases are TGTGCCAGCACCTCCGGCCCGGGACAGGGGAGTAACAATGAGCAGTTCTTC. V is TRBV11-1 and J is TRBJ2-1; TRBD1 matches at 10 bases. CDR1 and CDR2 from the germline V gene are SGHAT and FQDESV (reference sequence). This CDR3 spans 17 amino acids. V trimming: 7 bases; J trimming: 5 bases; junction bases outside the gene matches: 14.

This clonotype was recorded many times. This chain uses TRBV28 with TRBJ2-3, with D unresolved. Trimming cost V 6 bases and J 6 bases, with 7 bases left between them. Looked up from germline, CDR1 is MDHEN and CDR2 is SYDVKM. The CDR3 extends over 11 amino acids. This CDR3 reads CASSGRDTQYF. The CDR3 region has the DNA TGTGCCAGCAGCGGCCGGGATACGCAGTATTTT.

Comments on this clonotype: With a much larger clone just one base away, this may be a read error. The chain has TRBV6-1 and TRBJ2-7, with D unresolved. V gave up 5 bases and J gave up 2 bases, with 10 bases separating them. The CDR3 has 13 residues. The germline V gene has CDR1 MNHNS and CDR2 SASEGT. CDR3 region: CASSQQLAYEQYF. The CDR3 DNA follows: TGTGCCAGCAGTCAACAATTAGCCTACGAGCAGTACTTC.

The chain combines TRBV30 with TRBJ1-1; no reliable D call. The CDR3 extends over 13 amino acids. Trimming removed 2 bases at V and 3 bases at J, with 10 bases between. The germline CDR1 and CDR2 sequences are GTSNPN and SVGIG (reference sequence). In DNA form, the CDR3 reads TGTGCCTGGAGTCCGCGCGGGGACACTGAAGCTTTCTTT. It encodes CAWSPRGDTEAFF.

This clonotype was counted at least ten times. The chain has TRBV9 and TRBJ2-1; 7 bases map to TRBD2. CDR3 length equals 16 residues. V gave up 0 bases and J gave up 4 bases; unmatched junction bases: 7. CDR1 is SGDLS and CDR2 is YYNGEE in the germline V gene. CDR3 in amino acids: CASSVAPDGGYNEQFF. CDR3 sequence (DNA): TGTGCCAGCAGCGTAGCACCCGACGGGGGGTACAATGAGCAGTTCTTC.

J is TRBJ1-5 and V is TRBV7-3; 8 positions match TRBD1. There are 12 residues in the CDR3. With 11 bases clipped from V and 7 bases from J, the junction kept 7 bases outside the gene matches. CDR1 and CDR2 (germline): SGHTA, FQGTGA. The DNA of the CDR3 is TGTGCCCAGGGGGCTGGCCTACAGCCCCAGCATTTT. This sequence encodes CAQGAGLQPQHF. The full variable domain, with the rest looked up from reference TRBV7-3 and TRBJ1-5, is GAGVSQTPSNKVTEKGKYVELRCDPISGHTALYWYRQSLGQGPEFLIYFQGTGAADDSGLPNDRFFAVRPEGSVSTLKIQRTERGDSAVYLCAQGAGLQPQHFGDGTRLSIL.

This clonotype showed up many times. The chain links TRBV6-5 to TRBJ2-5; 8 bases line up with TRBD2. Losses at the gene ends were 5 bases for V and 5 bases for J; bases not matched to a gene: 10. Germline CDR1 and CDR2: MNHEY and SVGAGI. This CDR3 is 15 amino acids long. CDR3 sequence (DNA): TGTGCCAGCAGTCCCTTCGGGGGGGCGAGGGAGACCCAGTACTTC. Residues: CASSPFGGARETQYF.

The table lists this clonotype with many counts. V usage is TRBV6-4 and J usage is TRBJ2-3; the match to TRBD2 covers 8 bases. This CDR3 has 15 residues. The germline V gene has CDR1 MRHNA and CDR2 SNTAGT. V lost 2 bases to trimming and J lost 2 bases; unmatched junction nucleotides: 3. The CDR3 DNA is TGTGCCAGCAGTGACCAGCGGGGGCCCACAGATACGCAGTATTTT. Translation: CASSDQRGPTDTQYF.

Ten or more counts support this clonotype. J is TRBJ1-3 and V is TRBV28; 9 bases match TRBD1. The CDR3 has 17 residues. The ends lost 2 bases at V and 4 bases at J; junction bases unmatched: 9. Germline CDR1 is MDHEN and CDR2 is SYDVKM. The CDR3 DNA sequence: TGTGCCAGCAGTTTACAACCCATAGGGACAGGGGGAAACACCATATATTTT. Its protein is CASSLQPIGTGGNTIYF.

This clonotype was detected ten times or more. This chain uses TRBV24-1 with TRBJ1-4; no clear D. The germline V gene encodes CDR1 KGHDR and CDR2 SFDVKD. The ends were cut back, 2 bases at V and 7 bases at J, with 4 bases in the middle. The CDR3 is made up of 12 amino acids. CDR3 coding DNA: TGTGCCACCAGTGATTGGGGTGAAAAACTGTTTTTT. Translated: CATSDWGEKLFF.

This chain joins TRBV20-1 and TRBJ1-3, with 8 bases that match TRBD1. The germline V gene encodes CDR1 DFQATT and CDR2 SNEGSKA (reference sequence). This CDR3 is built from 13 residues. V was clipped by 6 bases and J by 2 bases; unmatched bases: 3. The CDR3 loop is CSAQTGAGNTIYF. DNA for the CDR3: TGCAGTGCCCAGACAGGGGCTGGAAACACCATATATTTT.

This clonotype was observed many times. The chain links TRBV6-1 to TRBJ2-1; no firm D call. CDR1 and CDR2 from the germline V gene are MNHNS and SASEGT. The CDR3 is 12 amino acids. The germline V and J ends were trimmed by 1 base and 9 bases, with 7 bases remaining between them. The CDR3 here is CASSEGSVEQFF. In nucleotides, the CDR3 is TGTGCCAGCAGTGAAGGAAGTGTTGAGCAGTTCTTC.

The chain uses TRBV9 and TRBJ1-2, with D hard to call. CDR3 length equals 17 residues. Germline lookup yields CDR1 SGDLS and CDR2 YYNGEE. Deletions cut 6 bases from V and 0 bases from J, with 21 bases between. The chain's CDR3 is CASNAPPDGRSNYGYTF. In DNA form, the CDR3 reads TGTGCCAGCAACGCCCCACCCGATGGACGGTCTAACTATGGCTACACCTTC. The variable domain in full, completed from reference TRBV9 and TRBJ1-2, reads DSGVTQTPKHLITATGQRVTLRCSPRSGDLSVYWYQQSLDQGLQFLIQYYNGEERAKGNILERFSAQQFPDLHSELNLSSLELGDSALYFCASNAPPDGRSNYGYTFGSGTRLTVV.

This clonotype has a count of ten or more. The chain uses TRBV7-6 and TRBJ1-3, with D possibly being TRBD1 (5 bases). The V gene lost 6 bases and the J gene lost 4 bases, with 31 bases spanning the gap. In germline, CDR1 is SGHVS, CDR2 FNYEAQ. CDR3 size: 20 residues. The CDR3 region has the DNA TGTGCCAGCAGTCGCCCCTCAAGCACGACCGTCGAGGGGAAAGGAAACACCATATATTTT. Its translation is CASSRPSSTTVEGKGNTIYF.

This clonotype showed up many times. The chain uses TRBV6-1 and TRBJ1-2; TRBD1 is a possible D gene (5 bases). CDR1 MNHNS and CDR2 SASEGT come from the germline V gene. V shed 7 bases and J shed 4 bases, with 10 bases lying between them. The CDR3 sequence is 12 residues long. The DNA for the CDR3 is TGTGCCAGCAAGAGGGACGTCTATGGCTACACCTTC. Its protein is CASKRDVYGYTF.

This clonotype was observed many times. The CDR3 nucleotides read TGTGCCAGCAGCTTGAGGGACGGAAACTATGGCTACACCTTC. Protein: CASSLRDGNYGYTF. The chain recombines TRBV7-9 with TRBJ1-2, with D perhaps matching TRBD1 (5 bases). The CDR3 spans 14 residues. V was pared by 3 bases and J by 2 bases, with 10 bases between. Germline V gene sequence: CDR1 SEHNR, CDR2 FQNEAQ (reference sequence). Filled out from reference TRBV7-9 and TRBJ1-2, the complete variable domain reads DTGVSQNPRHKITKRGQNVTFRCDPISEHNRLYWYRQTLGQGPEFLTYFQNEAQLEKSRLLSDRFSAERPKGSFSTLEIQRTEQGDSAMYLCASSLRDGNYGYTFGSGTRLTVV.

As for this clonotype: The junction and the germline gene differ at one end; a read error may be behind it. The chain links TRBV24-1 to TRBJ1-6; D not certain. CDR3 length: 16 residues. Looked up from germline, CDR1 is KGHDR and CDR2 is SFDVKD. The CDR3 sequence is CATSGSRALGFTPPHF. In nucleotides, the CDR3 is TGTGCCACCAGTGGCAGCCGGGCCTTGGGGTTTACCCCCCCCCACTTT.

V and J are TRBV28 and TRBJ1-5; D is uncertain. CDR1 and CDR2 from the germline V gene are MDHEN and SYDVKM. V lost 4 bases and J lost 0, with 16 bases in between. There are 17 residues in the CDR3. CDR3 region: CASSSPASDYSNQPQHF. The CDR3 bases are TGTGCCAGCAGTTCACCGGCCTCGGATTATAGCAATCAGCCCCAGCATTTT.

This clonotype was found a few times. J is TRBJ1-1 and V is TRBV2; possible D gene TRBD1, 5 bases. Germline CDR1 reads SNHLY; CDR2 reads FYNNEI. CDR3 length: 13 residues. V was cut by 8 bases and J by 4 bases, with 14 bases left in between. Here the CDR3 DNA reads TGTGCCAGCCAGGGCGGGGAGACCACTGAAGCTTTCTTT. Translation gives CASQGGETTEAFF.

The table lists this clonotype with many counts. This rearrangement joins TRBV6-5 to TRBJ2-7; TRBD1 matches 8 bases. The germline V gene encodes CDR1 MNHEY and CDR2 SVGAGI. The ends lost 0 bases at V and 7 bases at J; junction bases unmatched: 8. The CDR3 contains 15 residues. CDR3 sequence: CASSYSRWTGQEQYF. In DNA form, the CDR3 reads TGTGCCAGCAGTTACTCGCGCTGGACAGGGCAAGAGCAGTACTTC.